The 2 T cell receptor beta chains listed next were all sequenced from one sample in a study of cytomegalovirus exposure and HLA in healthy donors. With 60 Vbeta and 13 Jbeta primers, the PCR was carried out. The repertoire was sequenced with immunoSEQ multiplex PCR; TCRdb's copy has only in-frame clones and lacks some. The sample records more than 100,000 clones, 60% to 80% being singletons. The source material was PBMCs. The receptors derive from a man aged 50 or older in good health and CMV-seropositive.

This rearrangement joins TRBV6-1 to TRBJ1-4; D gene unclear. V was shortened by 6 bases and J by 9 bases, with 20 bases between the two germline ends. The length of the CDR3 is 15 residues. From germline, CDR1 is MNHNS and CDR2 SASEGT. The CDR3 is CASRPSVGASKKLFF. The CDR3 DNA reads as TGTGCCAGCAGACCATCGGTGGGAGCCTCGAAAAAACTGTTTTTT.

This clone was detected once. The J gene is TRBJ2-1, the V gene TRBV2; D is unresolved. Germline CDR1 and CDR2: SNHLY and FYNNEI. V was clipped by 8 bases and J by 11 bases, with 4 bases between them. The CDR3 sequence is 8 residues long. The CDR3 nucleotides read TGTGCCAGCGGCCAGCAGTTCTTC. It encodes CASGQQFF.